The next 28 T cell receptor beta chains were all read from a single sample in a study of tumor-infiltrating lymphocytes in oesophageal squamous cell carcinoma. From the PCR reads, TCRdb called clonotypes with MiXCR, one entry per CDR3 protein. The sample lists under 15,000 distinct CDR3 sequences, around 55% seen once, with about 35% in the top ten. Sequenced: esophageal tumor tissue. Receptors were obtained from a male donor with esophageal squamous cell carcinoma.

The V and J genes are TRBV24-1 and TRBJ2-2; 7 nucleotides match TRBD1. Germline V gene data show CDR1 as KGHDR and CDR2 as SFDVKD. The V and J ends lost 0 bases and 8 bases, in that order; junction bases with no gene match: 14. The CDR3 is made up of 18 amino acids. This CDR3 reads CATSDLVSGTVLVGELFF. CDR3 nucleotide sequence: TGTGCCACCAGTGATTTGGTATCGGGGACAGTTCTAGTAGGGGAGCTGTTTTTT.

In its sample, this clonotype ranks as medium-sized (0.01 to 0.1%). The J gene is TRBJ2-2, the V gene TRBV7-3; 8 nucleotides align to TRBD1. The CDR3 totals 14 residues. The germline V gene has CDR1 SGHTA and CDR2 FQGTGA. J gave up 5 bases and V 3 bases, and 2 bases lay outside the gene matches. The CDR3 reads CASSLDRATGELFF. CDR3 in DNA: TGTGCCAGCAGCTTGGACAGGGCGACCGGGGAGCTGTTTTTT.

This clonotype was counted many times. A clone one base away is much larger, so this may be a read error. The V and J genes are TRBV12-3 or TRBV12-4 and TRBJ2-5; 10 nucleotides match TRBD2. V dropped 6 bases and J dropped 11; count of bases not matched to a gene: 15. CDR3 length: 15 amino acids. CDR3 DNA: TGTGCCAGCAGCCAAAGCGGGAGGGCCTACAATGAGCAGTACTTC. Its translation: CASSQSGRAYNEQYF.

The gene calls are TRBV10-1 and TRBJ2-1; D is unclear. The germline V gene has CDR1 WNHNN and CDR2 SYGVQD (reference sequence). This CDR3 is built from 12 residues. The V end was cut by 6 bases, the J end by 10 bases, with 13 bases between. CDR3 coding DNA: TGCGCCAGCAGCGATGGGGTAATGGAGCAGTTCTTC. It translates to CASSDGVMEQFF.

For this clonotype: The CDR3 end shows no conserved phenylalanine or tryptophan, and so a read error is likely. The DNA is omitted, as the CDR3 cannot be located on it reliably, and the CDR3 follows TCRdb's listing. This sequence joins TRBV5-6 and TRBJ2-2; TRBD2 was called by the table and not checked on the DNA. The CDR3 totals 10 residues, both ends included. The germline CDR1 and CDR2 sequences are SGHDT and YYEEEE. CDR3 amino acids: CASSFSRLLA.

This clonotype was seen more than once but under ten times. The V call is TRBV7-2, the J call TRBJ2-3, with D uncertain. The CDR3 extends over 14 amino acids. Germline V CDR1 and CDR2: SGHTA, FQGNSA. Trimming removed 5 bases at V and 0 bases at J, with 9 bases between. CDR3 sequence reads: CASSPLPSTDTQYF. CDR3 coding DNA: TGTGCCAGCAGCCCGTTACCCAGCACAGATACGCAGTATTTT.

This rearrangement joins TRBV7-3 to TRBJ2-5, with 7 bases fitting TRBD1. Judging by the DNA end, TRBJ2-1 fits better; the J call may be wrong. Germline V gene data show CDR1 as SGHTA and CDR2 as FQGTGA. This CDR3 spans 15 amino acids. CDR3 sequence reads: CASSLWAGGYNEQFF. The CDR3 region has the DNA TGTGCCAGCAGCTTATGGGCAGGGGGTTACAATGAGCAGTTCTTC.

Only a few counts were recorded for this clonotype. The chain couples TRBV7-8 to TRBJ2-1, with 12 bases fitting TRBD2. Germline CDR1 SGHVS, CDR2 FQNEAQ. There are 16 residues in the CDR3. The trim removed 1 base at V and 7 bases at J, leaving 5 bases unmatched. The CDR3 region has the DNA TGTGCCAGCAGCTTAGGAGTGACTAGCGGGAGAAATGAGCAGTTCTTC. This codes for CASSLGVTSGRNEQFF.

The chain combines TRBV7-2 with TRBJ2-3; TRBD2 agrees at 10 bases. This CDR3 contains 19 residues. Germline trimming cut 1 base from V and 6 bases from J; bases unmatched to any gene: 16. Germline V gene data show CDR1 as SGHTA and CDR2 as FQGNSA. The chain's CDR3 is CASSLELSFGTSGVDTQYF. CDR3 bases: TGTGCCAGCAGCTTAGAATTGAGTTTCGGCACTAGCGGGGTGGATACGCAGTATTTT.

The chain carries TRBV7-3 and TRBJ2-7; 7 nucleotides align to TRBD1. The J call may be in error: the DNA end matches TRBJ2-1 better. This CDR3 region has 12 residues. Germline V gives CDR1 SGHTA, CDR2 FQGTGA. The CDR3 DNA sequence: TGTGCCAGCAGCTTACCTGGGACAGATCAGTTCTTC. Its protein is CASSLPGTDQFF.

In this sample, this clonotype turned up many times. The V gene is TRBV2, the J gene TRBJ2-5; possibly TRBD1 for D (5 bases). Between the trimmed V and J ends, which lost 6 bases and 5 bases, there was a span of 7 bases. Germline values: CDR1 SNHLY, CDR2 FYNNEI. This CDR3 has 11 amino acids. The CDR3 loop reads CASRQGETQYF. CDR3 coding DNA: TGTGCCAGCAGGCAGGGTGAGACCCAGTACTTC.

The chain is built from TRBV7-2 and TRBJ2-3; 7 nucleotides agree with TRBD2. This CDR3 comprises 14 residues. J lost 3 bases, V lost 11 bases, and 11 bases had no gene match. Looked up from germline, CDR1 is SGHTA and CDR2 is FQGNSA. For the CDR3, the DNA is TGTGCCTCCGGGGGGAGACCCACAACAGATACGCAGTATTTT. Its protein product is CASGGRPTTDTQYF.

CDR3 nucleotides: TGTGCCAGCAGCTTAACCCTCTCCTACAATGAGCAGTTCTTC. Translation gives CASSLTLSYNEQFF. This chain uses TRBV7-3 with TRBJ2-3; D remains unclear. Gene TRBJ2-1 matches the end of the DNA better, so the J call may be wrong. Per the germline V gene, CDR1 is SGHTA and CDR2 is FQGTGA. This CDR3 is 14 amino acids long.

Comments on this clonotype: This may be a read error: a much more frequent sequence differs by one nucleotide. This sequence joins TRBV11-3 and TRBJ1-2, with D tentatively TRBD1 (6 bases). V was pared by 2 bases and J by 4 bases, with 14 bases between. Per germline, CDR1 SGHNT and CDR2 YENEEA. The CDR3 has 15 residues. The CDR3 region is CASSLKAGTFYGYTF. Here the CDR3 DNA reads TGTGCCAGCAGCTTAAAGGCCGGGACATTCTATGGCTACACCTTC. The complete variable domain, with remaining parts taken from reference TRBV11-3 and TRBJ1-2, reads EAGVVQSPRYKIIEKKQPVAFWCNPISGHNTLYWYLQNLGQGPELLIRYENEEAVDDSQLPKDRFSAERLKGVDSTLKIQPAELGDSAVYLCASSLKAGTFYGYTFGSGTRLTVV.

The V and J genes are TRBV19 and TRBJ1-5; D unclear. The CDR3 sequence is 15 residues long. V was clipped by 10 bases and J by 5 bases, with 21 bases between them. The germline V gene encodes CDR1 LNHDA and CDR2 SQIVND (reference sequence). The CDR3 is CATSLLLDLYQPQHF. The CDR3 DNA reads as TGTGCCACCTCCCTGTTATTGGACTTATATCAGCCCCAGCATTTT. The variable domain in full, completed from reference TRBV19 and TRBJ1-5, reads DGGITQSPKYLFRKEGQNVTLSCEQNLNHDAMYWYRQDPGQGLRLIYYSQIVNDFQKGDIAEGYSVSREKKESFPLTVTSAQKNPTAFYLCATSLLLDLYQPQHFGDGTRLSIL.

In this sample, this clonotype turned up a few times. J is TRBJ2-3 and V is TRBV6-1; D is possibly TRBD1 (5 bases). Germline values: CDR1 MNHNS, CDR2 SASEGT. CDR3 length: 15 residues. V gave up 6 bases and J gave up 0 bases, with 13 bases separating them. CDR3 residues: CASRKTGASTDTQYF. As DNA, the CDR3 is TGTGCCAGCAGGAAGACTGGGGCTAGCACAGATACGCAGTATTTT.

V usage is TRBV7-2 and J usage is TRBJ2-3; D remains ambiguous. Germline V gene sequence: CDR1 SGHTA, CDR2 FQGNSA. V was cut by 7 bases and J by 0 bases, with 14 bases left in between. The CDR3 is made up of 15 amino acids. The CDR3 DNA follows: TGTGCCAGCATCCCCTTGGGAAGGAGCACAGATACGCAGTATTTT. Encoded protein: CASIPLGRSTDTQYF. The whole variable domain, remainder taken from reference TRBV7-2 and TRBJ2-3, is GAGVSQSPSNKVTEKGKDVELRCDPISGHTALYWYRQSLGQGLEFLIYFQGNSAPDKSGLPSDRFSAERTGGSVSTLTIQRTQQEDSAVYLCASIPLGRSTDTQYFGPGTRLTVL.

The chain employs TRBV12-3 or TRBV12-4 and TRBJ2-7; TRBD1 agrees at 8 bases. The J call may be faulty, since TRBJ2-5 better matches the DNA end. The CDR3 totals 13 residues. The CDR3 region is CASRLTGEETQYF. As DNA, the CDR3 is TGTGCCAGCAGGTTGACAGGGGAAGAGACCCAGTACTTC.

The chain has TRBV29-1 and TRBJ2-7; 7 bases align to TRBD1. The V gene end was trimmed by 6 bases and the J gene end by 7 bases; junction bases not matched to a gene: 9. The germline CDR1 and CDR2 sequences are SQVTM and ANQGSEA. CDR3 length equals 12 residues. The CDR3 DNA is TGCAGCGTCGAGGAAGGGGGCGATGAGCAGTACTTC. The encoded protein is CSVEEGGDEQYF.

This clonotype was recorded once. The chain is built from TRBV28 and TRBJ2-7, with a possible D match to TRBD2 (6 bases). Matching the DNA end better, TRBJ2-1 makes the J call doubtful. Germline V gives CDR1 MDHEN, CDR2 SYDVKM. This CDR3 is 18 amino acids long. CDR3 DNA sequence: TGTGCCAGCAGTACGGCGGGATTTAGGGCTAGCTCCTACAATGAGCAGTTCTTC. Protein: CASSTAGFRASSYNEQFF.

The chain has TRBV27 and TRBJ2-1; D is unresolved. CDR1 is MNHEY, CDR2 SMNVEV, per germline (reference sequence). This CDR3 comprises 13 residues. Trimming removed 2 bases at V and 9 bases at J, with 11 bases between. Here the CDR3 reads CASSLGVPGEQFF. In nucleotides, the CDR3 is TGTGCCAGCAGTTTAGGAGTTCCTGGTGAGCAGTTCTTC.

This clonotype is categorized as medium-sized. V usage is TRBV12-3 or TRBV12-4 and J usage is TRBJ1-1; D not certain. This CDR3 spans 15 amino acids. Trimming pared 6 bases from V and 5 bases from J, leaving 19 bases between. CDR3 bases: TGTGCCAGCAGACCCTACGCAGGTGGTGGTACTGAAGCTTTCTTT. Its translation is CASRPYAGGGTEAFF.

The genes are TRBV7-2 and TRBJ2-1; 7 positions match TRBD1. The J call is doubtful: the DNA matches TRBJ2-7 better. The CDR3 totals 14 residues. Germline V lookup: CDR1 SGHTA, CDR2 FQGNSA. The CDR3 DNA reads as TGTGCCAGCAGCTTAGAAAAGACAGGGAGCGAGCAGTACTTC. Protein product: CASSLEKTGSEQYF.

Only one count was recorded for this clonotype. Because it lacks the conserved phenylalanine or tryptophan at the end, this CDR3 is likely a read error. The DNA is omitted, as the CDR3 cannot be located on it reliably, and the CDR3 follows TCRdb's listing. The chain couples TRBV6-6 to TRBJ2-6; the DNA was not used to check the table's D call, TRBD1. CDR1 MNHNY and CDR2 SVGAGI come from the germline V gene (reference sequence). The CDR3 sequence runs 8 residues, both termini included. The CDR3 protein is CASRTTGT.

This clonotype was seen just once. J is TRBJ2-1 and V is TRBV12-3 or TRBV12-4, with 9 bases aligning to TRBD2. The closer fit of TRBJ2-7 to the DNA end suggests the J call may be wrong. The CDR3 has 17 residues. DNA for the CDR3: TGTGCCAGCACCGCGGGTAGATTTAGCGGGAGATCCAATGAGCAGTACTTC. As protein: CASTAGRFSGRSNEQYF.

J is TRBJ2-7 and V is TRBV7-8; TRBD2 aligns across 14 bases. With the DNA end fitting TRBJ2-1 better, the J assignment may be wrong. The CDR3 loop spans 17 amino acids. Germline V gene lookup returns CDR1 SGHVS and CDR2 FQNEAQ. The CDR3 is CASSFVAGTSGSYEQFF. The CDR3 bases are TGTGCCAGCAGCTTTGTGGCCGGGACTAGCGGGAGCTATGAGCAGTTCTTC.

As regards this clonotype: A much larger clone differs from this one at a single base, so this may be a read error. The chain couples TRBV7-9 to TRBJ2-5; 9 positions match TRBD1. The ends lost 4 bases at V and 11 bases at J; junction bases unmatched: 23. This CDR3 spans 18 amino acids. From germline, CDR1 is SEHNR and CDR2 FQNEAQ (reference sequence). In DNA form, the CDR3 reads TGTGCCAGCAGCTCCACCCTCGGTGGGACAGGGACAGGAGGGGAGCAGTACTTC. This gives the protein CASSSTLGGTGTGGEQYF.

The CDR3 DNA is TGTGCCAGTAGTGACGCGGGAGGCCACAATGAGCAGTTCTTC. This codes for CASSDAGGHNEQFF. This chain joins TRBV19 and TRBJ2-5; 8 bases agree with TRBD2. The J call is uncertain, as TRBJ2-1 better fits the DNA end. Germline assignment: CDR1 LNHDA and CDR2 SQIVND (reference sequence). The CDR3 totals 14 residues.